These 9 T cell receptor beta chains were sequenced from one sample in a study of neurological immune-mediated disorders. TCRdb re-derived calls from the 5' RACE reads in MiXCR, one entry per CDR3 protein. The sample carries about 52,000 distinct CDR3 sequences, less than 4.5% recorded once. Sequences were obtained from PBMCs. The receptors derive from a man aged 25-45 years with multiple sclerosis.

This clonotype occurred many times. The V and J genes are TRBV7-2 and TRBJ1-2, with D uncertain. Germline V gives CDR1 SGHTA, CDR2 FQGNSA. CDR3 length equals 14 residues. V lost 3 bases and J 0 bases, leaving 8 bases between the germline ends. The CDR3 loop is CASSFQTTNYGYTF. The CDR3 bases are TGTGCCAGCAGCTTCCAGACTACTAACTATGGCTACACCTTC.

The table lists this clonotype with many counts. The rearrangement links TRBV28 to TRBJ1-2, with 7 bases matching TRBD1. In germline, CDR1 is MDHEN, CDR2 SYDVKM. The CDR3 loop spans 15 amino acids. V gave up 4 bases and J gave up 6 bases; unmatched junction bases: 11. CDR3 DNA sequence: TGTGCCAGCAGTTCCCAGGACAGGACCCATCATGGCTACACCTTC. It encodes CASSSQDRTHHGYTF.

This clonotype was recorded many times. CDR3 sequence reads: CSARFADSNQPQHF. In nucleotides, the CDR3 is TGCAGTGCTAGGTTCGCTGATAGCAATCAGCCCCAGCATTTT. V usage is TRBV20-1 and J usage is TRBJ1-5; D is undetermined. The length of the CDR3 is 14 residues. Germline-derived CDR1 and CDR2 are DFQATT and SNEGSKA (reference sequence). Trimming took off 3 bases at V and 0 bases at J, with 9 bases between the two ends.

This clonotype was seen ten or more times. The chain joins TRBV24-1 to TRBJ1-1, with TRBD1 matching over 7 bases. Germline V gene data show CDR1 as KGHDR and CDR2 as SFDVKD. V shed 9 bases and J 6 bases; nucleotides not matched to a gene: 12. The CDR3 consists of 14 residues. CDR3 region: CATGEGAPSPEAFF. The CDR3 DNA reads TGTGCCACCGGGGAGGGGGCCCCGTCCCCTGAAGCTTTCTTT.

This clonotype occurred a few times. The V and J genes are TRBV5-1 and TRBJ2-2; 11 bases map to TRBD2. CDR3 length: 16 amino acids. Per the germline V gene, CDR1 is SGHRS and CDR2 is YFSETQ. The J segment lost 4 bases and the V segment lost 3 bases, leaving 5 bases of the junction unmatched. CDR3 loop: CASSSPSGGTTGELFF. The CDR3 nucleotides read TGCGCCAGCAGCTCTCCTAGCGGGGGGACCACCGGGGAGCTGTTTTTT.

This clonotype has at least ten counts. The CDR3 DNA sequence: TGTGCCAGCACCCTAGGGGGCGGCTCTGGGGCCAACGTCCTGACTTTC. Its protein product is CASTLGGGSGANVLTF. The rearrangement joins TRBV7-8 to TRBJ2-6; 7 nucleotides align to TRBD1. CDR3 length: 16 amino acids. V dropped 7 bases and J dropped 0; count of bases not matched to a gene: 6. Germline CDR1 and CDR2: SGHVS and FQNEAQ.

This clonotype was found many times. This rearrangement joins TRBV15 to TRBJ1-2, with 7 bases lining up with TRBD1. V gave up 4 bases and J gave up 4 bases; unmatched junction bases: 6. CDR3 length: 14 residues. Germline V lookup: CDR1 LNHNV, CDR2 YYDKDF (reference sequence). CDR3 protein: CATSTEGGVYGYTF. DNA of the CDR3: TGTGCCACCAGCACCGAAGGGGGCGTCTATGGCTACACCTTC. Using reference TRBV15 and TRBJ1-2 for the parts outside the CDR3, the full variable domain is DAMVIQNPRYQVTQFGKPVTLSCSQTLNHNVMYWYQQKSSQAPKLLFHYYDKDFNNEADTPDNFQSRRPNTSFCFLDIRSPGLGDTAMYLCATSTEGGVYGYTFGSGTRLTVV.

This clonotype has a count of ten or more. The rearrangement joins TRBV5-1 to TRBJ2-1, with 8 positions matching TRBD2. Looked up from germline, CDR1 is SGHRS and CDR2 is YFSETQ. The CDR3 has 14 amino acids. J was trimmed by 7 bases and V by 7 bases; bases with no gene match: 10. The CDR3 coding sequence is TGCGCCAGCTCCCAAGCGGGAGATGGGAATGAGCAGTTCTTC. Amino acids: CASSQAGDGNEQFF.

With respect to this clonotype: This may be a read error: a much more frequent sequence differs by one nucleotide. V and J are TRBV12-3 or TRBV12-4 and TRBJ2-7; 7 positions match TRBD1. V lost 2 bases and J lost 6; bases outside the gene matches: 1. The CDR3 consists of 12 residues. DNA of the CDR3: TGTGCCAGCAGTTTAACAGGGGCCGAGCAGTACTTC. This codes for CASSLTGAEQYF.